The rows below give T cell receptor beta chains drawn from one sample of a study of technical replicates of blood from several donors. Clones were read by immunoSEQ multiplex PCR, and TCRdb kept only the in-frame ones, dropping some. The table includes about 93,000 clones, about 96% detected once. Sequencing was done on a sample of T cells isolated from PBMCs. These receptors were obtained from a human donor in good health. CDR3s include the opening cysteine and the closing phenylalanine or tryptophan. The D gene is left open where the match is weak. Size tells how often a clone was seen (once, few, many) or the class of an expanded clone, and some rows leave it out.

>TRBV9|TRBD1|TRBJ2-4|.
CASSASPTGAFWFSTYF
TGTGCCAGCAGCGCGTCGCCGACAGGGGCTTTCTGGTTTTCCACGTACTTC
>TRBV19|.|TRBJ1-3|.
CASSMGSSGNTIYF
TGTGCCAGTAGTATGGGGAGCTCTGGAAACACCATATATTTT
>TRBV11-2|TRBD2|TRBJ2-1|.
CASSLSGRGYNEQFF
TGTGCCAGCAGCTTATCAGGGAGGGGCTACAATGAGCAGTTCTTC
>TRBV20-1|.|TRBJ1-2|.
CSAPVGGYTF
TGCAGTGCCCCCGTCGGGGGCTACACCTTC
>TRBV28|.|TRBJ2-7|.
CASSGSGQESYEQYF
TGTGCCAGCAGTGGTAGCGGACAGGAATCCTACGAGCAGTACTTC
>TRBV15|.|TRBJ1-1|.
CATSSKLSATEAFF
TGTGCCACCAGCAGCAAACTAAGCGCCACTGAAGCTTTCTTT
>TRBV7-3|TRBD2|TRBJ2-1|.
CASSLDRGSGVYEQFF
TGTGCCAGCAGCTTAGATCGCGGGAGCGGGGTTTATGAGCAGTTCTTC
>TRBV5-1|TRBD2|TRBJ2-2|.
CASRSGLAGTGELFF
TGCGCCAGCAGGTCCGGACTAGCGGGAACCGGGGAGCTGTTTTTT
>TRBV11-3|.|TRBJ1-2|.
CASSLDRTNYGYTF
TGTGCCAGCAGCTTAGACAGAACTAACTATGGCTACACCTTC
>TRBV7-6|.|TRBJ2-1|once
CASSLVSYNEQFF
TGTGCCAGCAGCTTAGTTAGTTACAATGAGCAGTTCTTC
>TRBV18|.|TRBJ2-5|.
CASSPSGVWTQETQYF
TGTGCCAGCTCACCCTCGGGGGTCTGGACCCAAGAGACCCAGTACTTC
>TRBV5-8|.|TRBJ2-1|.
CASSFRPGDEQFF
TGTGCCAGCAGCTTTCGTCCGGGGGATGAGCAGTTCTTC
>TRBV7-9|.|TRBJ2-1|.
CASSLGGGIGNNEQFF
TGTGCCAGCAGCTTAGGGGGCGGTATAGGAAACAATGAGCAGTTCTTC
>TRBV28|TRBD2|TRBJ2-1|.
CASSLWGLAGRKSYNEQFF
TGTGCCAGCAGTTTATGGGGACTAGCGGGAAGGAAGTCCTACAATGAGCAGTTCTTC
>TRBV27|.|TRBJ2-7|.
CASSLTGIKDEQYF
TGTGCCAGCAGTCTTACAGGAATAAAGGACGAGCAGTACTTC
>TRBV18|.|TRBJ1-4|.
CASSPYSSGPGNEKLFF
TGTGCCAGCTCACCGTACTCGTCAGGCCCGGGAAATGAAAAACTGTTTTTT
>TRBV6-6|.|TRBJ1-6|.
CASSYPTYNSPLHF
TGTGCCAGCAGTTACCCAACCTATAATTCACCCCTCCACTTT
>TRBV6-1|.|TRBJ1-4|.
CASSEVAGANEKLFF
TGTGCCAGCAGTGAAGTCGCCGGAGCAAATGAAAAACTGTTTTTT
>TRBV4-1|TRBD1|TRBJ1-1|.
CASSQVGQGGIRLMNTEAFF
TGCGCCAGCAGCCAAGTCGGACAGGGGGGAATCCGTCTCATGAACACTGAAGCTTTCTTT
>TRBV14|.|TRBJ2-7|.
CASSQGALLSYEQYF
TGTGCCAGCAGCCAAGGGGCACTTCTGAGCTACGAGCAGTACTTC
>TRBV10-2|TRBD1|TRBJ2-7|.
CASIGTAYEQYF
TGCGCCAGCATCGGGACAGCCTACGAGCAGTACTTC
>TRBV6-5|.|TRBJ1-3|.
CASSYGDRAGNTIYF
TGTGCCAGCAGTTACGGCGACAGAGCTGGAAACACCATATATTTT
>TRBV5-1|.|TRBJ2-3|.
CASSADSFFTDTQYF
TGCGCCAGCAGCGCCGACAGTTTTTTCACAGATACGCAGTATTTT
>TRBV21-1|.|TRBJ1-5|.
CASDRDTRQPQHF
TGTGCCAGCGACCGGGACACGAGACAGCCCCAGCATTTT
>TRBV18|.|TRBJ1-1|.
CASSPGRLNTEAFF
TGTGCCAGCTCCCCAGGCAGGTTGAACACTGAAGCTTTCTTT
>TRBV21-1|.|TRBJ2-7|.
CASSKAPHEESASCVARQSSQYF
TGTGCCAGCAGCAAAGCACCTCACGAGGAAAGCGCTTCATGCGTAGCCCGACAGTCGTCTCAGTACTTC
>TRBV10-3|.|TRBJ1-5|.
CAISAQGQPQHF
TGTGCCATCAGCGCCCAGGGTCAGCCCCAGCATTTT
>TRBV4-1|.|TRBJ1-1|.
CASSQEGGIGGNTEAFF
TGCGCCAGCAGCCAAGAGGGGGGGATCGGGGGAAACACTGAAGCTTTCTTT
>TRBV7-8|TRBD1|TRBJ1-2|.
CASSLAMDRGRWGYTF
TGTGCCAGCAGCTTAGCGATGGACAGGGGGCGTTGGGGCTACACCTTC
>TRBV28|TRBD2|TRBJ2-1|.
CASSLFLAGNNEQFF
TGTGCCAGCAGTTTATTCCTAGCGGGGAACAATGAGCAGTTCTTC
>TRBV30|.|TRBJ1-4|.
CAWSVDSHNEKLFF
TGTGCCTGGAGTGTGGACAGCCATAATGAAAAACTGTTTTTT
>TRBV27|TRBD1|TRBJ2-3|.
CASRSDRGGPDTQYF
TGTGCCAGCCGCTCGGACAGGGGGGGGCCAGATACGCAGTATTTT
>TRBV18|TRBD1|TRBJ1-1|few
CASSLGQEGYTEAFF
TGTGCCAGCTCACTCGGACAGGAGGGATATACTGAAGCTTTCTTT
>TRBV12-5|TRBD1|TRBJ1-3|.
CASGLFTGQVNLNSGNTIYF
TGTGCTAGTGGTTTGTTTACGGGACAGGTAAACCTCAACTCTGGAAACACCATATATTTT
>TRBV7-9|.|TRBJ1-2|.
CASSSDTLYGYTF
TGTGCCAGCAGCTCCGACACCCTCTATGGCTACACCTTC
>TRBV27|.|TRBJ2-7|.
CASSFRQGSSYEQYF
TGTGCCAGCAGTTTTAGGCAGGGGAGCTCCTACGAGCAGTACTTC
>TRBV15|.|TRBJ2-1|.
CATSREVQKVSYNEQFF
TGTGCCACCAGCAGAGAGGTCCAGAAAGTATCCTACAATGAGCAGTTCTTC
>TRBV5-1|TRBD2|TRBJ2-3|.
CASSPGTSGRTDTQYF
TGCGCCAGCAGCCCCGGGACTAGCGGACGCACAGATACGCAGTATTTT
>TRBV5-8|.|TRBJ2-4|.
CASSLQGSGLLNIQYF
TGTGCCAGCAGCTTGCAGGGGTCTGGCCTCCTAAACATTCAGTACTTC